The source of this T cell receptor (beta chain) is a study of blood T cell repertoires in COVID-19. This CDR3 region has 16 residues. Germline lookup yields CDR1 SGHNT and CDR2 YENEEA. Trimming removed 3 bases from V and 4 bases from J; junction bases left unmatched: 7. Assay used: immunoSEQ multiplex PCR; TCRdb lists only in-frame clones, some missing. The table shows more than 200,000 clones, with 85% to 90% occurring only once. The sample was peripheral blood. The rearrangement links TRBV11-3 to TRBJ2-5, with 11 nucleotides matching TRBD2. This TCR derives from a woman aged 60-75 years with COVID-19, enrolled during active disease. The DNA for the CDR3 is TGTGCCAGCAGCTTGGTCCTAGCGGGAGGAGGAGAGACCCAGTACTTC. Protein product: CASSLVLAGGGETQYF.